The TCR beta chain described here comes from a study of post-analysis software for immune sequencing data. Findings and limits, study-wide: Four or five TRBV segments, including TRBV5-6, TRBV5-1 and TRBV20-1, were more frequent in patients than controls.

Concerning this clonotype itself: Its target is not known.

Between the trimmed V and J ends, which lost 3 bases and 0 bases, there was a span of 13 bases. This CDR3 has 16 residues. CDR1 and CDR2 (germline): SGDLS, YYNGEE. Included in the TCR beta cDNA libraries were unique molecular identifiers. TCRdb passed the PCR reads through MiXCR, listing each CDR3 protein once. The repertoire holds 650,000 to 900,000 distinct CDR3 sequences, with around 45% as singletons. The sample was blood. The V and J genes are TRBV9 and TRBJ1-3; D uncertain. This clonotype was obtained from a girl aged 10 to 17 with multiple sclerosis. The CDR3 region has the DNA TGTGCCAGCAGCGGGGGAACACCGAGCTCTGGAAACACCATATATTTT. It specifies CASSGGTPSSGNTIYF.